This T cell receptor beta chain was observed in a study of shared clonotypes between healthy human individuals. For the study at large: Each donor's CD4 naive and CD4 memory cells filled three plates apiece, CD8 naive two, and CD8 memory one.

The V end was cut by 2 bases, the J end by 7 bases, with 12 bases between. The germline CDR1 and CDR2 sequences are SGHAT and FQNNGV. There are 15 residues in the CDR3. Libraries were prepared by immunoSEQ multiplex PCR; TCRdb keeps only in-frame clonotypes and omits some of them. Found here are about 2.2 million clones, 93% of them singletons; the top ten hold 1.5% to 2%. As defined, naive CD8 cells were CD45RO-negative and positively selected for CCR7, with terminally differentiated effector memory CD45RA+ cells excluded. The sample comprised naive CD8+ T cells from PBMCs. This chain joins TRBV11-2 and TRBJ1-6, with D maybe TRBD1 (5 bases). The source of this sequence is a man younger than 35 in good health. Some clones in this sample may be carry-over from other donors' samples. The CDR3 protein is CASSLYDRYNSPLHF. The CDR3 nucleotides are TGTGCCAGCAGCTTATACGACAGATACAATTCACCCCTCCACTTT.